Listed here are 27 T cell receptor beta chains from one sample, sequenced in a study of T cell repertoires in cytomegalovirus infection. In TCRdb, the reads were re-called with MiXCR into one record per CDR3 protein. The table shows a few hundred thousand distinct CDR3 sequences, with 17% occurring only once. Sequencing was performed on CD8+ T cells from PBMCs. The receptors stem from a human donor in good health (CMV status not recorded). Some clones in this sample may be carry-over from other donors' samples.

The chain recombines TRBV14 with TRBJ2-7, with 7 bases identical to TRBD2. Germline loops: CDR1 SGHDN, CDR2 FVKESK. The CDR3 sequence is 14 residues long. The trim removed 4 bases at V and 6 bases at J, leaving 9 bases unmatched. CDR3: CASSPRMGRAEQYF. The CDR3 region has the DNA TGTGCCAGCAGCCCGCGAATGGGGAGGGCCGAGCAGTACTTC. Drawing the rest from reference TRBV14 and TRBJ2-7, the complete variable domain is EAGVTQFPSHSVIEKGQTVTLRCDPISGHDNLYWYRRVMGKEIKFLLHFVKESKQDESGMPNNRFLAERTGGTYSTLKVQPAELEDSGVYFCASSPRMGRAEQYFGPGTRLTVT.

This clonotype was detected a few times. The J gene is TRBJ2-7, the V gene TRBV28, with 7 bases matching TRBD1. V trimming: 6 bases; J trimming: 11 bases; junction bases outside the gene matches: 19. Per the germline V gene, CDR1 is MDHEN and CDR2 is SYDVKM. The CDR3 length is 15 residues. CDR3 in DNA: TGTGCCAGCAGCTCGTTAGACAGGGTAAGGTCTGCTGAGTACTTC. It encodes CASSSLDRVRSAEYF.

This clonotype was detected many times. This chain joins TRBV7-2 and TRBJ2-2; 7 bases are shared with TRBD1. The J segment lost 4 bases and the V segment lost 0 bases, leaving 8 bases of the junction unmatched. The CDR3 has 17 amino acids. Germline values: CDR1 SGHTA, CDR2 FQGNSA. Written as DNA, the CDR3 is TGTGCCAGCAGCTTAGCGACGGGACAGCTCTTCACCGGGGAGCTGTTTTTT. Protein product: CASSLATGQLFTGELFF.

This clonotype occurred many times. The chain employs TRBV5-5 and TRBJ2-3, with unresolved D. Germline CDR1 SGHKS, CDR2 YYEKEE (reference sequence). V gave up 1 base and J gave up 2 bases, with 11 bases separating them. This CDR3 has 15 amino acids. The CDR3 loop reads CASSLMGYDTDTQYF. In nucleotides, the CDR3 is TGTGCCAGCAGCTTGATGGGGTACGACACAGATACGCAGTATTTT.

The V gene is TRBV20-1, the J gene TRBJ2-7; TRBD1 aligns across 9 bases. Trimming took 2 bases from V and 4 from J; bases not matched to a gene: 6. The CDR3 consists of 14 residues. The V gene's germline CDR1 is DFQATT and CDR2 SNEGSKA (reference sequence). The CDR3 bases are TGCAGTGCTAGACCCTCGGACAGGGGTTACGAGCAGTACTTC. It is translated as CSARPSDRGYEQYF.

There are many counts of this clonotype. The chain recombines TRBV7-2 with TRBJ1-6; D ambiguous. The CDR3 is made up of 15 amino acids. CDR1 and CDR2 (germline): SGHTA, FQGNSA. V lost 1 base to trimming and J lost 8 bases, with 12 bases between them. The CDR3 DNA sequence: TGTGCCAGCAGCTTAGAATTAACGCCTGATTCACCCCTCCACTTT. The encoded protein is CASSLELTPDSPLHF.

The chain employs TRBV28 and TRBJ2-7; 11 bases align to TRBD1. The CDR3 contains 14 residues. V trimming: 7 bases; J trimming: 7 bases; junction bases outside the gene matches: 9. Germline CDR1 and CDR2: MDHEN and SYDVKM. The DNA for the CDR3 is TGTGCCAGCAATCTCGGACAGGGGGCGGGTGAGCAGTACTTC. Its protein product is CASNLGQGAGEQYF. The full variable domain, with the rest looked up from reference TRBV28 and TRBJ2-7, is DVKVTQSSRYLVKRTGEKVFLECVQDMDHENMFWYRQDPGLGLRLIYFSYDVKMKEKGDIPEGYSVSREKKERFSLILESASTNQTSMYLCASNLGQGAGEQYFGPGTRLTVT.

The rearrangement uses TRBV6-5 and TRBJ2-4; unclear D gene. Germline V gene lookup returns CDR1 MNHEY and CDR2 SVGAGI. This CDR3 is 15 amino acids long. The V end lost 5 bases, the J end lost 1 base, and 12 bases lay between the germline ends. Here the CDR3 DNA reads TGTGCCAGCAGTCCTGGGCGGTCGGCCAAAAACATTCAGTACTTC. Its protein is CASSPGRSAKNIQYF.

This clonotype was counted ten times or more. The V gene is TRBV4-1, the J gene TRBJ2-3, with a possible D match to TRBD2 (5 bases). Germline V CDR1 and CDR2: MGHRA, YSYEKL. V was pared by 4 bases and J by 0 bases, with 14 bases between. The CDR3 is made up of 16 amino acids. This CDR3 is CASSPSPGSSTDTQYF. CDR3 coding DNA: TGCGCCAGCAGCCCAAGTCCGGGGAGCAGCACAGATACGCAGTATTTT.

The chain joins TRBV9 to TRBJ2-7; no reliable D call. V lost 4 bases and J 3 bases, leaving 14 bases between the germline ends. The CDR3 has 14 residues. From germline, CDR1 is SGDLS and CDR2 YYNGEE. The CDR3 region is CASSRLGLHYEQYF. CDR3 nucleotides: TGTGCCAGCAGCCGACTCGGCCTCCACTACGAGCAGTACTTC.

This clonotype was detected many times. V gene TRBV28 combines with J gene TRBJ1-5, with TRBD1 matching over 7 bases. Germline CDR1 is MDHEN and CDR2 is SYDVKM. There are 19 residues in the CDR3. Trimming cost V 3 bases and J 3 bases; bases outside gene matches: 17. The CDR3 nucleotides are TGTGCCAGCAGTTTTTCTGTCGGGACAGCTCTCGATGACAATCAGCCCCAGCATTTT. As protein: CASSFSVGTALDDNQPQHF. The whole variable domain, filled in from reference TRBV28 and TRBJ1-5, reads DVKVTQSSRYLVKRTGEKVFLECVQDMDHENMFWYRQDPGLGLRLIYFSYDVKMKEKGDIPEGYSVSREKKERFSLILESASTNQTSMYLCASSFSVGTALDDNQPQHFGDGTRLSIL.

The gene calls are TRBV5-6 and TRBJ1-1; possible D gene TRBD1, 6 bases. V was cut by 6 bases and J by 0 bases, with 21 bases left in between. Germline lookup yields CDR1 SGHDT and CDR2 YYEEEE. This CDR3 contains 17 residues. DNA for the CDR3: TGTGCCAGCACCTCCGCAGGGGCTCACTTTATGAACACTGAAGCTTTCTTT. Translation gives CASTSAGAHFMNTEAFF. Complete variable domain (other parts from reference TRBV5-6 and TRBJ1-1): DAGVTQSPTHLIKTRGQQVTLRCSPKSGHDTVSWYQQALGQGPQFIFQYYEEEERQRGNFPDRFSGHQFPNYSSELNVNALLLGDSALYLCASTSAGAHFMNTEAFFGQGTRLTVV.

The chain carries TRBV29-1 and TRBJ2-1, with D perhaps matching TRBD2 (5 bases). V lost 5 bases, J lost 10 bases, and 18 bases lay in between. This CDR3 comprises 13 residues. Germline V gives CDR1 SQVTM, CDR2 ANQGSEA. CDR3 in amino acids: CSVPIRFTGEQFF. The DNA of the CDR3 is TGCAGCGTTCCCATTAGGTTCACGGGGGAGCAGTTCTTC.

This clonotype has a handful of counts. The chain is built from TRBV14 and TRBJ1-2; a weak D match, TRBD1 (5 bases). The germline V gene has CDR1 SGHDN and CDR2 FVKESK. Trimming stripped 7 bases from V and 5 bases from J, with 11 bases between. CDR3 length equals 12 residues. The CDR3 DNA follows: TGTGCCAGCATGGGGGAGAATTATGGCTACACCTTC. It yields the protein CASMGENYGYTF.

At least ten counts were recorded for this clonotype. This rearrangement joins TRBV7-6 to TRBJ2-7; D possibly corresponds to TRBD2 (5 bases). The CDR3 consists of 13 residues. Germline loops: CDR1 SGHVS, CDR2 FNYEAQ. V was cut by 1 base and J by 3 bases, with 7 bases left in between. CDR3 residues: CASSLGEYYEQYF. The CDR3, as DNA: TGTGCCAGCAGCTTAGGGGAGTACTACGAGCAGTACTTC.

The chain carries TRBV27 and TRBJ1-1; D not resolved. V shed 2 bases and J shed 7 bases, with 17 bases lying between them. CDR1 is MNHEY and CDR2 is SMNVEV in the germline V gene (reference sequence). The CDR3 runs 15 residues. The CDR3 is CASSLRSSPEDEAFF. The CDR3 DNA reads as TGTGCCAGCAGTTTACGGTCGTCCCCCGAGGATGAAGCTTTCTTT.

This clonotype has only a few counts. The V gene is TRBV4-1, the J gene TRBJ2-3, with 10 bases lining up with TRBD2. From germline, CDR1 is MGHRA and CDR2 YSYEKL. Trimming cost V 1 base and J 5 bases; bases outside gene matches: 6. There are 16 residues in the CDR3. The CDR3, as DNA: TGCGCCAGCAGCCAAGTCGGGACTAGCGATCAAGATACGCAGTATTTT. Amino acid sequence: CASSQVGTSDQDTQYF.

The chain employs TRBV29-1 and TRBJ2-1; 7 bases agree with TRBD2. Looked up from germline, CDR1 is SQVTM and CDR2 is ANQGSEA. V was clipped by 6 bases and J by 0 bases; unmatched bases: 11. There are 16 residues in the CDR3. CDR3 amino acids: CSVEPVERGSYNEQFF. The CDR3, as DNA: TGCAGCGTGGAGCCTGTTGAGCGGGGCTCCTACAATGAGCAGTTCTTC.

Ten or more counts support this clonotype. This chain joins TRBV7-9 and TRBJ2-7; 11 bases are a match to TRBD1. The V segment lost 5 bases and the J segment 2 bases; nucleotides outside the gene matches: 11. The CDR3 extends over 17 amino acids. Germline lookup yields CDR1 SEHNR and CDR2 FQNEAQ (reference sequence). This chain's CDR3 is CASSPPRTGGIPYEQYF. CDR3 coding DNA: TGTGCCAGCAGCCCACCCCGGACAGGGGGCATCCCCTACGAGCAGTACTTC. Complete variable domain (other parts from reference TRBV7-9 and TRBJ2-7): DTGVSQNPRHKITKRGQNVTFRCDPISEHNRLYWYRQTLGQGPEFLTYFQNEAQLEKSRLLSDRFSAERPKGSFSTLEIQRTEQGDSAMYLCASSPPRTGGIPYEQYFGPGTRLTVT.

The V and J genes are TRBV7-9 and TRBJ2-5; 10 bases align to TRBD2. The CDR3 contains 16 residues. V lost 4 bases, J lost 5 bases, and 10 bases stayed unmatched. Germline CDR1 is SEHNR and CDR2 is FQNEAQ (reference sequence). In DNA, the CDR3 is TGTGCCAGCAGCTCGATATGGAGCGGGGGGGCGGAGACCCAGTACTTC. It translates to CASSSIWSGGAETQYF. Together with reference TRBV7-9 and TRBJ2-5, the CDR3 gives the full variable domain: DTGVSQNPRHKITKRGQNVTFRCDPISEHNRLYWYRQTLGQGPEFLTYFQNEAQLEKSRLLSDRFSAERPKGSFSTLEIQRTEQGDSAMYLCASSSIWSGGAETQYFGPGTRLLVL.

This clonotype was found many times. The V call is TRBV7-9, the J call TRBJ2-1, with D possibly being TRBD1 or TRBD2 (5 bases each). Germline V CDR1 and CDR2: SEHNR, FQNEAQ (reference sequence). Between the trimmed V and J ends, which lost 3 bases and 0 bases, there was a span of 30 bases. The CDR3 covers 22 residues. The chain's CDR3 is CASSLLQGPGSYKADSYNEQFF. The CDR3 coding sequence is TGTGCCAGCAGCTTGTTGCAGGGTCCAGGGAGTTACAAGGCCGACTCCTACAATGAGCAGTTCTTC.

This clonotype was picked up a small number of times. This rearrangement joins TRBV7-6 to TRBJ2-3; perhaps TRBD2 as D (7 bases). CDR3 size: 14 residues. The V end lost 8 bases, the J end lost 1 base, and 13 bases lay between the germline ends. Germline assignment: CDR1 SGHVS and CDR2 FNYEAQ. The chain's CDR3 is CASRRGGGTDTQYF. The CDR3 region has the DNA TGTGCCAGCCGGAGGGGGGGTGGCACAGATACGCAGTATTTT.

The chain joins TRBV27 to TRBJ2-1; no definite D call. V lost 7 bases, J lost 6 bases, and 16 bases lay in between. This CDR3 contains 14 residues. CDR1 is MNHEY and CDR2 is SMNVEV in the germline V gene (reference sequence). CDR3 sequence (DNA): TGTGCCAGCATCCCTAGTGGGCCCAGCAATGAGCAGTTCTTC. Its translation is CASIPSGPSNEQFF.

V and J are TRBV3-1 and TRBJ2-1; 8 nucleotides agree with TRBD2. The CDR3 is 16 amino acids. Germline CDR1 is LGHDT and CDR2 is YNNKEL (reference sequence). The J segment lost 4 bases and the V segment lost 2 bases, leaving 7 bases of the junction unmatched. Written as DNA, the CDR3 is TGTGCCAGCAGCCAATGGGACGGGGGGGGATACAATGAGCAGTTCTTC. It is translated as CASSQWDGGGYNEQFF.

This clonotype was seen a handful of times. The genes are TRBV13 and TRBJ1-2, with no clear D. The CDR3 totals 14 residues. Germline V lookup: CDR1 PRHDT, CDR2 FYEKMQ (reference sequence). Trimming took 5 bases from V and 5 from J, leaving 15 bases between them. CDR3 in DNA: TGTGCCAGCAGCCCGACCTCTGGGTTATATGGCTACACCTTC. This sequence encodes CASSPTSGLYGYTF.

In the case of this clonotype: At one boundary the junction diverges from the germline segment, which might be a read error. The chain links TRBV2 to TRBJ2-5; weak D call: TRBD2 (6 bases). Germline V gives CDR1 SNHLY, CDR2 FYNNEI. There are 18 residues in the CDR3. CDR3 loop: CASSGTPRDSQGEESQYF. CDR3 coding DNA: TGTGCCAGCAGTGGAACTCCCCGGGACTCCCAAGGTGAAGAGTCCCAGTACTTC.

This clonotype was counted between two and nine times. The chain uses TRBV6-6 and TRBJ2-7, with 7 bases matching TRBD1. V lost 2 bases and J lost 2; bases outside the gene matches: 6. This CDR3 has 15 amino acids. The germline CDR1 and CDR2 sequences are MNHNY and SVGAGI (reference sequence). DNA for the CDR3: TGTGCCAGCAGTTACCCCGACAGGGACCCCTACGAGCAGTACTTC. Its protein is CASSYPDRDPYEQYF.